This T cell receptor beta chain was recorded in a study of OX40 agonist ivuxolimab in advanced cancers. Study overall: An agonistic human IgG2 monoclonal antibody against OX40 (CD134) was given. Allowance was made for prior anti-PD-1, anti-PD-L1 or anti-CTLA-4 therapy, and 40% had some.

The germline gives CDR1 SGHVS, CDR2 FQNEAQ. CDR3 length: 17 amino acids. V shed 2 bases and J shed 10 bases, with 26 bases lying between them. Using immunoSEQ multiplex PCR, the repertoire was profiled, and TCRdb retains in-frame clones only, with some absent. The sample includes about 70,000 clones, approximately 86% of them seen just once. The source was CD4+ or CD8+ T cells sorted from blood, collected in a trial of the OX40 agonist ivuxolimab. The TCR originated in an adult with an advanced solid tumor such as melanoma, head and neck, liver or kidney cancer. The chain recombines TRBV7-8 with TRBJ2-5; maybe TRBD1 (6 bases). CDR3 bases: TGTGCCAGCAGCTTATCATCCCAACAGGGCGCGAGAGAGGGCCAGTACTTC. It encodes CASSLSSQQGAREGQYF. Drawing the rest from reference TRBV7-8 and TRBJ2-5, the complete variable domain is GAGVSQSPRYKVAKRGQDVALRCDPISGHVSLFWYQQALGQGPEFLTYFQNEAQLDKSGLPSDRFFAERPEGSVSTLKIQRTQQEDSAVYLCASSLSSQQGAREGQYFGPGTRLLVL.